This T cell receptor (beta chain) is drawn from a study of blood T cell repertoires in COVID-19. Study details: Researchers got acute and convalescent COVID-19 samples from the United States, Italy and Spain. Sample material is recorded as cDNA or gDNA derived from T cells, B-cell-depleted T cells, or PBMCs.

In the authors' methods: Amplification of reference gene primers was used by the study to estimate nucleated cell counts. Using immunoSEQ multiplex PCR, the repertoire was profiled, and TCRdb retains in-frame clones only, with some absent. The V and J calls and clone size come from that table; D and trimming were worked out from the DNA. The sample contains about 100,000 clones, about 77% of which appear only once. Sequenced: peripheral blood. The receptor's source is a man between 70 and 80 years old with active or convalescent COVID-19.

The CDR3: CASSQDWGDSTEAFF. The CDR3 DNA reads as TGTGCCAGCAGCCAAGATTGGGGGGACAGCACTGAAGCTTTCTTT. The chain uses TRBV4-2 and TRBJ1-1; 7 bases map to TRBD1. The CDR3 consists of 15 residues. CDR1 and CDR2 (germline): LGHNA, YNFKEQ. Unmatched junction bases numbered 5, after V lost 0 bases and J lost 4 bases.